The 20 T cell receptor beta chains given below trace back to one sample, sequenced in a study of human T cells and chemical hapten exposure. Time point defined: patch test 2, 6 weeks after DPC sensitization. The treatment is: therapeutic diphenylcyclopropenone sensitization with weekly scalp DPC. TCRdb re-analysed the RACE reads in MiXCR, keeping a single row per CDR3 protein. The profile shows about 380,000 distinct CDR3 sequences, 6% to 7% of them singletons. The sequencing used whole blood, collected in connection with sensitization to the hapten diphenylcyclopropenone (DPC). Receptor source: a woman aged 18-29 years with alopecia areata. Some clones in this sample may be carry-over from other donors' samples.

This clonotype was observed a few times. The V call is TRBV6-5, the J call TRBJ2-3, with D possibly being TRBD2 (6 bases). Trimming took off 2 bases at V and 3 bases at J, with 18 bases between the two ends. The CDR3 spans 17 residues. CDR1 and CDR2 (germline): MNHEY, SVGAGI. The CDR3 loop reads CASSYPSQGGETDTQYF. CDR3 sequence (DNA): TGTGCCAGCAGTTACCCTTCCCAGGGCGGGGAGACAGATACGCAGTATTTT.

This clonotype was picked up many times. V gene TRBV6-6 combines with J gene TRBJ1-4; TRBD1 aligns across 8 bases. V shed 6 bases, J shed 7 bases, and the junction held 13 bases outside the gene matches. CDR1 is MNHNY, CDR2 SVGAGI, per germline (reference sequence). The CDR3 loop spans 16 amino acids. The CDR3, as DNA: TGTGCCAGCAGAAGCGAGACCGGGACAGGCCGTGAAAAACTGTTTTTT. Its translation is CASRSETGTGREKLFF.

This clonotype showed up many times. The chain uses TRBV5-8 and TRBJ2-3; TRBD2 might be the D (5 bases). The CDR3 sequence is 15 residues long. CDR1 is SGHTS and CDR2 is YDEGEE in the germline V gene. Trimming left V 4 bases short and J 2 bases short, with 14 bases between. The CDR3 DNA sequence: TGTGCCAGCAGCGTTTACCGGGGATACACAGATACGCAGTATTTT. It yields the protein CASSVYRGYTDTQYF.

This clonotype was seen repeatedly, ten times or more. The rearrangement uses TRBV7-2 and TRBJ1-4, with 8 bases that match TRBD1. The CDR3 sequence is 14 residues long. Trimming cost V 6 bases and J 4 bases; bases outside gene matches: 4. The germline V gene has CDR1 SGHTA and CDR2 FQGNSA. The CDR3 loop reads CASRLQGGNEKLFF. CDR3 coding DNA: TGTGCCAGCAGGCTACAGGGGGGTAATGAAAAACTGTTTTTT.

This clonotype was recorded at least ten times. The rearrangement uses TRBV4-1 and TRBJ2-3; D possibly corresponds to TRBD1 (6 bases). Trimming stripped 4 bases from V and 2 bases from J, with 13 bases between. CDR1 is MGHRA, CDR2 YSYEKL, per germline. The length of the CDR3 is 15 residues. CDR3 region: CASSPARGVTDTQYF. In nucleotides, the CDR3 is TGCGCCAGCAGCCCAGCCAGGGGCGTCACAGATACGCAGTATTTT.

The chain couples TRBV27 to TRBJ2-5, with TRBD1 matching over 8 bases. After removal of 3 bases from V and 3 bases from J, the junction contained 12 bases not matched to a gene. Germline CDR1 reads MNHEY; CDR2 reads SMNVEV (reference sequence). The CDR3 loop spans 17 amino acids. The CDR3 DNA reads as TGTGCCAGCAGTTTTATTTCGGACAGGGTAGGGGAAGAGACCCAGTACTTC. This gives the protein CASSFISDRVGEETQYF.

There are many counts of this clonotype. The chain carries TRBV6-5 and TRBJ2-7; 10 bases map to TRBD1. Germline assignment: CDR1 MNHEY and CDR2 SVGAGI. With V trimmed by 9 bases and J by 3 bases, 5 bases remained unmatched. The CDR3 is 13 residues long. The CDR3 reads CASRDRGNYEQYF. The CDR3 DNA is TGTGCCAGTAGGGACAGGGGTAACTACGAGCAGTACTTC.

This clonotype was seen only a few times. The chain uses TRBV6-6 and TRBJ1-3; no firm D call. V was clipped by 0 bases and J by 0 bases, with 9 bases between them. CDR1 is MNHNY, CDR2 SVGAGI, per germline (reference sequence). CDR3 size: 16 residues. The CDR3 DNA reads TGTGCCAGCAGTTACTCGTTTGGAAACTCTGGAAACACCATATATTTT. This sequence encodes CASSYSFGNSGNTIYF.

At least ten counts were recorded for this clonotype. The chain carries TRBV12-3 or TRBV12-4 and TRBJ1-1; maybe TRBD1 (5 bases). The CDR3 is made up of 14 amino acids. The V end was cut by 5 bases, the J end by 0 bases, with 10 bases between. CDR3 loop: CASSHSGVNTEAFF. As DNA, the CDR3 is TGTGCCAGCAGTCATTCGGGGGTGAACACTGAAGCTTTCTTT.

This clonotype was seen ten or more times. The rearrangement links TRBV12-3 or TRBV12-4 to TRBJ2-5; a possible D gene is TRBD2 (6 bases). The germline V and J ends were trimmed by 5 bases and 7 bases, with 14 bases remaining between them. This CDR3 is 13 amino acids long. In nucleotides, the CDR3 is TGTGCCAGCAGTGCCGGGACGGGGGTGACCCAGTACTTC. Its protein product is CASSAGTGVTQYF.

In this sample, this clonotype turned up many times. The V gene is TRBV10-3, the J gene TRBJ1-3, with D unclear. CDR1 is ENHRY, CDR2 SYGVKD, per germline. V lost 2 bases to trimming and J lost 4 bases, with 12 bases between them. There are 15 residues in the CDR3. The CDR3 sequence is CAISEKTAGGNTIYF. CDR3 nucleotides: TGTGCCATCAGTGAGAAGACGGCGGGAGGAAACACCATATATTTT.

This clonotype came up many times. This chain's CDR3 is CASISSLTDTQYF. The DNA for the CDR3 is TGTGCCAGCATATCATCACTCACAGATACGCAGTATTTT. V and J are TRBV28 and TRBJ2-3; no reliable D call. The CDR3 length is 13 residues. CDR1 MDHEN and CDR2 SYDVKM come from the germline V gene. The V gene lost 7 bases and the J gene lost 2 bases, with 10 bases spanning the gap.

V gene TRBV6-2 or TRBV6-3 combines with J gene TRBJ2-7, with 11 nucleotides matching TRBD2. Germline-derived CDR1 and CDR2 are MNHEY and SVGEGT. The CDR3 has 17 amino acids. V gave up 0 bases and J gave up 2 bases; unmatched junction bases: 6. The CDR3 protein is CASSYSAASGRTYEQYF. The CDR3 DNA follows: TGTGCCAGCAGTTACTCTGCGGCTAGCGGGAGGACCTACGAGCAGTACTTC.

The chain carries TRBV7-9 and TRBJ2-7; the match to TRBD2 covers 7 bases. CDR1 is SEHNR and CDR2 is FQNEAQ in the germline V gene (reference sequence). V trimming: 1 base; J trimming: 2 bases; junction bases outside the gene matches: 2. This CDR3 has 14 residues. The CDR3 sequence is CASSLGGGTYEQYF. The CDR3 nucleotides are TGTGCCAGCAGCTTAGGCGGGGGAACCTACGAGCAGTACTTC.

The V gene is TRBV5-8, the J gene TRBJ1-6; D may be TRBD1 (6 bases). CDR3 size: 17 residues. CDR1 and CDR2 (germline): SGHTS, YDEGEE. The V end was cut by 4 bases, the J end by 0 bases, with 14 bases between. CDR3: CASSRTGQSSYNSPLHF. DNA for the CDR3: TGTGCCAGCAGCCGCACAGGACAGAGCTCCTATAATTCACCCCTCCACTTT.

This rearrangement joins TRBV20-1 to TRBJ1-5; 8 nucleotides align to TRBD1. Germline lookup yields CDR1 DFQATT and CDR2 SNEGSKA (reference sequence). Trimming cost V 6 bases and J 5 bases; bases outside gene matches: 9. CDR3 size: 14 residues. CDR3 loop: CSAATDRVDQPQHF. The CDR3 DNA sequence: TGCAGTGCCGCAACGGACAGGGTGGATCAGCCCCAGCATTTT.

The table lists this clonotype with many counts. This chain links TRBV29-1 with TRBJ1-5; D is possibly TRBD1 (5 bases). Germline lookup yields CDR1 SQVTM and CDR2 ANQGSEA. Trimming shortened V by 6 bases and J by 0 bases, and 9 bases separated the two germline ends. The CDR3 spans 13 residues. Here the CDR3 DNA reads TGCAGCGTAAGAGGGGATAGCAATCAGCCCCAGCATTTT. Amino acids: CSVRGDSNQPQHF.

The table lists this clonotype with a few counts. The chain employs TRBV28 and TRBJ2-3, with a weak D call TRBD1 (5 bases). Germline CDR1 is MDHEN and CDR2 is SYDVKM. The CDR3 sequence is 16 residues long. The germline V and J ends were trimmed by 2 bases and 3 bases, with 15 bases remaining between them. This CDR3 is CASSLKLGAVTDTQYF. CDR3 sequence (DNA): TGTGCCAGCAGTTTAAAATTAGGGGCGGTTACAGATACGCAGTATTTT.

This clonotype showed up many times. The CDR3 DNA reads as TGTGCCAGCCAATATACAGGGGCTATTGAAGCTTTCTTT. The encoded protein is CASQYTGAIEAFF. J is TRBJ1-1 and V is TRBV12-3 or TRBV12-4; 7 bases map to TRBD1. Trimming removed 8 bases from V and 7 bases from J; junction bases left unmatched: 10. The CDR3 length is 13 residues.

The chain recombines TRBV10-3 with TRBJ2-1; 8 bases fit TRBD2. V dropped 6 bases and J dropped 4; count of bases not matched to a gene: 8. The CDR3 loop spans 15 amino acids. Germline assignment: CDR1 ENHRY and CDR2 SYGVKD. The CDR3 sequence: CAISGSGEGYNEQFF. The CDR3 DNA follows: TGTGCCATCAGCGGTAGCGGGGAGGGTTACAATGAGCAGTTCTTC.